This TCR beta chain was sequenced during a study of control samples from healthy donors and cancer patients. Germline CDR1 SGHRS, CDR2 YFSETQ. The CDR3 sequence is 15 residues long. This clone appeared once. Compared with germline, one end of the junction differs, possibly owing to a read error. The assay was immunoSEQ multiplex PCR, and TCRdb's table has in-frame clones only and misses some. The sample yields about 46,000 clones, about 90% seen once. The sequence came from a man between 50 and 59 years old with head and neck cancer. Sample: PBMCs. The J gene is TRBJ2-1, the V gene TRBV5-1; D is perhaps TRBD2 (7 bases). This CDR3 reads CASSLSGDNYNGQFF. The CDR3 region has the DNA TGCGCCAGCAGCTTAAGCGGGGACAACTACAATGGGCAGTTCTTC.